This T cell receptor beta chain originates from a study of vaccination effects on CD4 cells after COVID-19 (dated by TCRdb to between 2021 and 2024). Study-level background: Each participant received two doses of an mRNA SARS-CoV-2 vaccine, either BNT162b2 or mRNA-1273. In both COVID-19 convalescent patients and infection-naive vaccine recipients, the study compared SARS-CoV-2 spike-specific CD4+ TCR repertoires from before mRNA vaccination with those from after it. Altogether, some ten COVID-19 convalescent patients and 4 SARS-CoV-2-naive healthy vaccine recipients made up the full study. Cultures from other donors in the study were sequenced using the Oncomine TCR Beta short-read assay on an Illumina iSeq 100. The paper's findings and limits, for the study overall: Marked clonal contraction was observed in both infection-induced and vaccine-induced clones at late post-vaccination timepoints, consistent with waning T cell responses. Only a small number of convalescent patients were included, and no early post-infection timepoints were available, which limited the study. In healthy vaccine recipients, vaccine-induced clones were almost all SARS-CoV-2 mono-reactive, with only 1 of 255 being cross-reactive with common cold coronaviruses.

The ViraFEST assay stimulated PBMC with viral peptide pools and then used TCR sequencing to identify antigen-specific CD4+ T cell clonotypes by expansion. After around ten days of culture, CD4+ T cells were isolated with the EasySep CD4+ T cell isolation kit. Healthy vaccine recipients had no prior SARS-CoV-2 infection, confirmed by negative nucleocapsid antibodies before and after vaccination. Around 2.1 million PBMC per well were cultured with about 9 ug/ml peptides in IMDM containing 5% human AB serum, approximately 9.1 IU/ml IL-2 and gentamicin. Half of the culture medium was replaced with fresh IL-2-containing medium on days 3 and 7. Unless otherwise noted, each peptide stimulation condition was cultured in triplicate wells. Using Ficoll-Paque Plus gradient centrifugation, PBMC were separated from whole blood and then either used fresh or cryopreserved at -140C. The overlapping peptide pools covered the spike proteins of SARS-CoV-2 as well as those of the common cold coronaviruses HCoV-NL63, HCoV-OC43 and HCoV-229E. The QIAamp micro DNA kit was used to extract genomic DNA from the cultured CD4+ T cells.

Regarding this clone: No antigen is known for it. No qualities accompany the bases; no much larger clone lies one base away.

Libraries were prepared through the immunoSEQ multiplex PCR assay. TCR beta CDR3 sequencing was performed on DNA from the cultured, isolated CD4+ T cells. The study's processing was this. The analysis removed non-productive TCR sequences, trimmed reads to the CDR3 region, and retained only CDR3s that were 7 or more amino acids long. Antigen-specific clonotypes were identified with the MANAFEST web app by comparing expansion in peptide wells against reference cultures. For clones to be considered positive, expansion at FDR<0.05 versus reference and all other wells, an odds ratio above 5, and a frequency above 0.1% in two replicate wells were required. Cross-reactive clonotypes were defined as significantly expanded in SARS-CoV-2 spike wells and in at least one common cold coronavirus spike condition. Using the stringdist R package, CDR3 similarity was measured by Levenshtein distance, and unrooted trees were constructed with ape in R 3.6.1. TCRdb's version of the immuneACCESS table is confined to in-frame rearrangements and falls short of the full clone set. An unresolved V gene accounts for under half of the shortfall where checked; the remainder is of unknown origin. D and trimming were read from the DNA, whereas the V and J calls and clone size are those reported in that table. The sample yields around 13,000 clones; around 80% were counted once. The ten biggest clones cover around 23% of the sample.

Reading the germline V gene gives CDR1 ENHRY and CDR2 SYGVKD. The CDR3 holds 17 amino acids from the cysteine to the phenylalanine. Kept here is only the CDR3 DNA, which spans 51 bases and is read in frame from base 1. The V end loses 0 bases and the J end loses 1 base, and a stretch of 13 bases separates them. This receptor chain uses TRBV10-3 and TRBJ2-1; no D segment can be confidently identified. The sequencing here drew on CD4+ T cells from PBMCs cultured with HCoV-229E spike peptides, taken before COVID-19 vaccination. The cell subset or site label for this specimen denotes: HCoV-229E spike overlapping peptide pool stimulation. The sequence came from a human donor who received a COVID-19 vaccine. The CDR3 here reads CAISESFTRTSYNEQFF. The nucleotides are TGTGCCATCAGTGAGTCGTTCACACGCACTTCCTACAATGAGCAGTTCTTC.